This T cell receptor (beta chain) was identified in a study of control samples from healthy donors and cancer patients (dated by TCRdb to about 2020). Only a few counts were recorded for this clone. It lacks a known antigen. No much larger clone is present one base from it, and per-base qualities are unavailable. CDR1 and CDR2 were assigned from the germline V gene (reference sequence) as LNHDA and SQIVND. The junction shows trimming of 5 bases on V and 6 bases on J, and the gene matches do not reach 10 bases of it. Inclusive of the bounding cysteine and phenylalanine, the CDR3 is 14 residues long. Only the CDR3 DNA stays, 42 bases, in frame from base 1. Receptor libraries were prepared by the immunoSEQ multiplex PCR assay. The source is immuneACCESS, and TCRdb retained only in-frame sequences with V and J called. Part of the clones is not carried over; for the studies checked, unresolved V genes explain less than half of this, and the remainder is unexplained. Within this sample are 130,000 to 150,000 clones, with about 95% of them counted one time only. The ten largest clones add up to 13% to 15% of the sample.

The receptor was derived from a man in his sixties with colorectal cancer. Sequenced sample: PBMCs. The chain links TRBV19 with TRBJ2-7, and TRBD2 matches 7 of the central bases. The sequence in DNA is TGTGCCAGTAGTCATGGGGAGGGGATCGGCGAGCAGTACTTC. Translated, it gives CASSHGEGIGEQYF. Joined to the reference TRBV19 and TRBJ2-7 proteins, this CDR3 gives the full variable domain: DGGITQSPKYLFRKEGQNVTLSCEQNLNHDAMYWYRQDPGQGLRLIYYSQIVNDFQKGDIAEGYSVSREKKESFPLTVTSAQKNPTAFYLCASSHGEGIGEQYFGPGTRLTVT.